Below, 16 T cell receptor beta chains from the same sample are listed, as sequenced in a study of T cells in Graves' hyperthyroidism and ophthalmopathy. From RNA transcripts, TCR beta CDR3 regions were amplified. The HTBI primer set was used in a first-round RT-PCR of the TCR CDR3. A single record per CDR3 protein comes from TCRdb applying MiXCR to the multiplex PCR reads. The data show about 620,000 distinct CDR3 sequences, 15% to 20% seen once. The sequenced sample consisted of blood. All receptors come from a woman in her twenties or thirties with Graves' hyperthyroidism.

The chain couples TRBV24-1 to TRBJ2-2, with 7 nucleotides matching TRBD2. CDR3 length: 14 residues. The J segment lost 13 bases and the V segment lost 0 bases, leaving 7 bases of the junction unmatched. CDR1 KGHDR and CDR2 SFDVKD come from the germline V gene. The CDR3 region is CATSDLLGTIGLFF. The CDR3 nucleotides read TGTGCCACCAGTGATTTGCTCGGGACTATAGGGCTGTTTTTT.

V usage is TRBV5-4 and J usage is TRBJ2-7, with 9 bases identical to TRBD2. Germline V gives CDR1 SGHNT, CDR2 YYREEE (reference sequence). Losses at the gene ends were 0 bases for V and 0 bases for J; bases not matched to a gene: 13. There are 19 residues in the CDR3. The CDR3 protein is CASSLGGLAGLVLSYEQYF. In DNA form, the CDR3 reads TGTGCCAGCAGCTTGGGCGGGCTAGCGGGATTAGTCCTCTCCTACGAGCAGTACTTC.

This clonotype was detected only a few times. V is TRBV15 and J is TRBJ2-7, with 10 bases that match TRBD2. The germline V gene has CDR1 LNHNV and CDR2 YYDKDF (reference sequence). The CDR3 has 17 amino acids. The ends lost 3 bases at V and 4 bases at J; junction bases unmatched: 12. The CDR3 region is CATSSPTSGRALYEQYF. The CDR3 DNA sequence: TGTGCCACCAGCAGCCCCACCAGCGGGAGGGCCTTGTACGAGCAGTACTTC. The full variable domain, completed using reference TRBV15 and TRBJ2-7, is DAMVIQNPRYQVTQFGKPVTLSCSQTLNHNVMYWYQQKSSQAPKLLFHYYDKDFNNEADTPDNFQSRRPNTSFCFLDIRSPGLGDTAMYLCATSSPTSGRALYEQYFGPGTRLTVT.

This chain joins TRBV6-2 or TRBV6-3 and TRBJ2-7, with D unclear. The ends were cut back, 4 bases at V and 6 bases at J, with 7 bases in the middle. CDR3 size: 11 residues. Germline values: CDR1 MNHEY, CDR2 SVGEGT. The CDR3 sequence is CASSSKLEQYF. The CDR3 DNA reads as TGTGCCAGCAGTTCGAAACTCGAGCAGTACTTC.

This clonotype has ten or more counts. The J gene is TRBJ2-3, the V gene TRBV6-1; 14 bases line up with TRBD2. CDR1 and CDR2 (germline): MNHNS, SASEGT. The V gene end was trimmed by 5 bases and the J gene end by 4 bases; junction bases not matched to a gene: 5. The CDR3 covers 16 residues. CDR3 protein: CASSRGLAGVPDTQYF. In nucleotides, the CDR3 is TGTGCCAGCAGTCGGGGACTAGCGGGAGTCCCAGATACGCAGTATTTT.

In this sample, this clonotype turned up many times. V usage is TRBV28 and J usage is TRBJ1-3; tentative D call: TRBD1 (5 bases). The CDR3 has 15 amino acids. Trimming shortened V by 10 bases and J by 1 base, and 17 bases separated the two germline ends. The germline gives CDR1 MDHEN, CDR2 SYDVKM. The CDR3 nucleotides are TGTGCCACCACCCGGTTGGGGGGGTCTGGAAACACCATATATTTT. Translation: CATTRLGGSGNTIYF.

This clonotype was observed at least ten times. The chain links TRBV27 to TRBJ2-7; D is uncertain. V was trimmed by 3 bases and J by 2 bases, leaving 11 bases between them. There are 14 residues in the CDR3. Germline V gives CDR1 MNHEY, CDR2 SMNVEV (reference sequence). The CDR3 DNA sequence: TGTGCCAGCAGTTTTTTCGGCGGAACCTACGAGCAGTACTTC. Translating gives CASSFFGGTYEQYF.

At least ten counts were recorded for this clonotype. The V and J genes are TRBV5-8 and TRBJ2-1; D is ambiguous. Deletions cut 0 bases from V and 2 bases from J, with 9 bases between. In germline, CDR1 is SGHTS, CDR2 YDEGEE. The CDR3 runs to 15 residues. The CDR3 loop reads CASSLGQSPYNEQFF. For the CDR3, the DNA is TGTGCCAGCAGCTTGGGCCAGAGTCCCTACAATGAGCAGTTCTTC.

The rearrangement links TRBV28 to TRBJ2-1, with 9 bases fitting TRBD1. J lost 4 bases, V lost 5 bases, and 9 bases had no gene match. The germline gives CDR1 MDHEN, CDR2 SYDVKM. The CDR3 has 16 amino acids. The CDR3 loop is CASSQTGTGFYNEQFF. The CDR3 DNA reads TGTGCCAGCAGTCAAACCGGGACAGGGTTTTACAATGAGCAGTTCTTC.

This clonotype was seen at least ten times. The chain links TRBV3-1 to TRBJ2-7, with D tentatively TRBD2 (5 bases). Germline V gene sequence: CDR1 LGHDT, CDR2 YNNKEL (reference sequence). Trimming took off 0 bases at V and 2 bases at J, with 11 bases between the two ends. CDR3 length equals 15 residues. The CDR3 spells CASSQDDGGPYEQYF. The CDR3 DNA sequence: TGTGCCAGCAGCCAAGATGATGGCGGGCCCTACGAGCAGTACTTC.

Remarks on this clonotype: A read error is possible here, since a much larger clone lies one base away. The chain links TRBV18 to TRBJ2-7; D gene unclear. Trimming shortened V by 6 bases and J by 3 bases, and 15 bases separated the two germline ends. Germline V lookup: CDR1 KGHSH, CDR2 LQKENI. This CDR3 has 14 amino acids. The CDR3 nucleotides are TGTGCCAGCTCGGCACCAGGACCCGGCTACGAGCAGTACTTC. It is translated as CASSAPGPGYEQYF.

This clonotype was seen only a few times. The CDR3 end shows no conserved phenylalanine or tryptophan, and so a read error is likely. V usage is TRBV5-8 and J usage is TRBJ1-5, with 10 nucleotides matching TRBD1. Germline V gene sequence: CDR1 SGHTS, CDR2 YDEGEE. The CDR3 contains 16 residues. V was pared by 4 bases and J by 3 bases, with 7 bases of the junction left unmatched. CDR3 nucleotides: TGTGCCAGCAGCCGGGACAGGGGAGGGAACAATCAGCCCCAGCATCTT. Encoded protein: CASSRDRGGNNQPQHL.

This clonotype was seen ten or more times. The chain links TRBV15 to TRBJ2-2, with TRBD1 as a possible D gene (5 bases). CDR3 length: 16 residues. Per the germline V gene, CDR1 is LNHNV and CDR2 is YYDKDF (reference sequence). V dropped 2 bases and J dropped 6 bases, with 16 bases sitting between them. The CDR3 DNA reads TGTGCCACCAGCAGACGAAAGGGGATAGACGCCGGGGAGCTGTTTTTT. It specifies CATSRRKGIDAGELFF.

About this clonotype itself: This sequence may be a read error, since a much larger clone differs from it by one base. The chain has TRBV7-2 and TRBJ2-3; perhaps TRBD2 as D (6 bases). In germline, CDR1 is SGHTA, CDR2 FQGNSA. The CDR3 loop spans 14 amino acids. CDR3: CASGLYPGADTQYF. CDR3 coding DNA: TGTGCCAGCGGCTTATATCCGGGAGCTGATACGCAGTATTTT.

The rearrangement joins TRBV9 to TRBJ2-2; D not resolved. The germline V and J ends were trimmed by 2 bases and 0 bases, with 8 bases remaining between them. The CDR3 consists of 15 residues. The V gene's germline CDR1 is SGDLS and CDR2 YYNGEE. The CDR3 nucleotides are TGTGCCAGCAGCGTCACATCGGCGAACACCGGGGAGCTGTTTTTT. Protein sequence: CASSVTSANTGELFF.

Ten or more counts support this clonotype. V usage is TRBV20-1 and J usage is TRBJ2-5, with 7 nucleotides matching TRBD2. CDR1 is DFQATT and CDR2 is SNEGSKA in the germline V gene (reference sequence). The CDR3 has 15 residues. The J segment lost 6 bases and the V segment lost 2 bases, leaving 12 bases of the junction unmatched. In DNA form, the CDR3 reads TGCAGTGCTAGACAAATTACGGGCGGGGGAAAGACCCAGTACTTC. This encodes CSARQITGGGKTQYF.